This TCR beta chain comes out of a study of blood T cell repertoires in COVID-19. Study overall: COVID-19 samples from acute and convalescent phases originated in the United States, Italy and Spain. PBMCs, B-cell-depleted T cells, or T cells were the source of the cDNA or gDNA that made up the material.

Germline loops: CDR1 MNHEY, CDR2 SMNVEV (reference sequence). CDR3 size: 17 residues. V lost 2 bases and J lost 0, with 16 bases in between. The repertoire was sequenced with immunoSEQ multiplex PCR; TCRdb's copy has only in-frame clones and lacks some. In the table there are some 130,000 clones, around 88% of which are singletons. This receptor was taken from a man aged 45 to 65 with acute or convalescent COVID-19. The sequenced sample consisted of peripheral blood. The chain uses TRBV27 and TRBJ1-2; possible D gene TRBD1, 5 bases. CDR3 nucleotide sequence: TGTGCCAGCAGTTTACGACAGATACCCCCTTCTAACTATGGCTACACCTTC. Protein: CASSLRQIPPSNYGYTF.